The rows below give T cell receptor beta chains drawn from one sample of a study of blood T cells in healthy people across ages. From the 5' RACE reads, TCRdb called clonotypes with MiXCR, one entry per CDR3 protein. The sample yields about 1 million distinct CDR3 sequences, 40% to 55% seen once. Sequencing used blood. The source is a woman in her sixties in good health. The CDR3 runs from the conserved cysteine through the conserved F or W. A D gene is named only where the DNA matches it firmly. Expanded clones are given a class, and other clones once, few, many or no size at all.

d_gene	abundance	v_gene	j_gene	CDR3aa	CDR3nt
.	.	TRBV5-1	TRBJ2-7	CASSSRTGELSEQYF	TGCGCCAGCAGCTCAAGGACTGGAGAGTTGTCCGAGCAGTACTTC
.	.	TRBV11-2	TRBJ2-3	CASSSTHTQYF	TGTGCCAGCAGCTCAACCCATACGCAGTATTTT
TRBD1	.	TRBV20-1	TRBJ1-2	CSARDRGGGYGYTF	TGCAGTGCTAGAGATCGAGGGGGCGGTTATGGCTACACCTTC
.	.	TRBV4-1	TRBJ2-1	CASSQVMATGSYEQFF	TGCGCCAGCAGCCAAGTAATGGCTACAGGGTCGTATGAGCAGTTCTTC
.	.	TRBV9	TRBJ2-5	CASSIGTQFYNQYF	TGTGCCAGCAGCATCGGGACTCAGTTTTATAACCAGTACTTC
.	.	TRBV10-3	TRBJ1-2	CAISDDGGYTF	TGTGCCATCAGCGACGACGGGGGCTACACCTTC
.	.	TRBV6-2/TRBV6-3	TRBJ2-1	CASSYWGGVGNEQFF	TGTGCCAGCAGTTACTGGGGTGGGGTTGGCAATGAGCAGTTCTTC
.	.	TRBV20-1	TRBJ2-3	CSASDLRDTQYF	TGCAGTGCTAGTGATCTGCGGGATACGCAGTATTTT
.	.	TRBV6-5	TRBJ1-5	CASSYSAGLGQPQHF	TGTGCCAGCAGTTACTCGGCGGGGTTAGGTCAGCCCCAGCATTTT
.	.	TRBV29-1	TRBJ1-1	CSVVRENPEAFF	TGCAGCGTTGTGCGGGAAAACCCTGAAGCTTTCTTT
TRBD1	once	TRBV20-1	TRBJ2-3	CSATRQGGGTDTQYF	TGCAGTGCTACTAGACAGGGTGGGGGCACAGATACGCAGTATTTT
TRBD2	.	TRBV20-1	TRBJ2-3	CSAESGGYGTDTQYF	TGCAGTGCCGAGTCCGGGGGGTACGGCACAGATACGCAGTATTTT
.	few	TRBV29-1	TRBJ2-3	CSALPGQILTDTQYF	TGCAGCGCCCTACCCGGACAGATCCTCACAGATACGCAGTATTTT
.	.	TRBV29-1	TRBJ2-3	CSVEAGGTSTDTQYF	TGCAGCGTTGAAGCGGGCGGAACTAGCACAGATACGCAGTATTTT
.	few	TRBV20-1	TRBJ1-4	CSAKRSVGTNEKLFF	TGCAGTGCAAAAAGGTCCGTGGGAACTAATGAAAAACTGTTTTTT
.	.	TRBV7-8	TRBJ2-3	CASSLEPLRRNRGPYF	TGTGCCAGCAGCTTAGAACCCTTAAGACGGAACCGAGGTCCGTATTTT
.	few	TRBV12-3/TRBV12-4	TRBJ1-4	CATSEGGAGKEKLFF	TGTGCCACTTCGGAAGGAGGGGCGGGGAAAGAAAAACTGTTTTTT
.	.	TRBV25-1	TRBJ1-3	CASSEEASGNTTYF	TGTGCCAGCAGTGAAGAGGCCTCTGGAAACACCACATATTTT
TRBD2	.	TRBV18	TRBJ2-7	CASSPPAGGAYEQYF	TGTGCCAGCTCACCACCGGCGGGAGGGGCCTACGAGCAGTACTTC
.	few	TRBV6-6	TRBJ2-5	CASRSRQVQETQYF	TGTGCCAGCAGATCCCGACAGGTCCAAGAGACCCAGTACTTC
.	many	TRBV29-1	TRBJ2-1	CSVVGGSYNEQFF	TGCAGCGTTGTAGGTGGATCCTACAATGAGCAGTTCTTC
.	.	TRBV5-6	TRBJ2-7	CASSLSLGGIPYEQYF	TGTGCCAGCAGCTTGAGTCTTGGCGGGATACCCTACGAGCAGTACTTC
TRBD1	few	TRBV12-3/TRBV12-4	TRBJ2-7	CASRLQGAYGYEQYF	TGTGCCAGCAGACTGCAGGGGGCGTATGGGTACGAGCAGTACTTC
.	.	TRBV9	TRBJ2-6	CASSVERVGTSSGANVLTF	TGTGCCAGCAGCGTAGAGAGGGTGGGGACCTCCTCTGGGGCCAACGTCCTGACTTTC
TRBD2	many	TRBV20-1	TRBJ2-1	CSARDPAGVYNEQFF	TGCAGTGCTAGAGATCCGGCGGGAGTTTACAATGAGCAGTTCTTC
.	.	TRBV12-3/TRBV12-4	TRBJ1-6	CASRPGALNSPLHF	TGTGCCAGCAGGCCCGGGGCCTTAAATTCACCCCTCCACTTT
TRBD1	few	TRBV6-5	TRBJ1-1	CASRRRTGKLNTEAFF	TGTGCCAGCAGAAGGAGGACAGGGAAACTGAACACTGAAGCTTTCTTT
.	few	TRBV7-9	TRBJ1-6	CASSLEAGVNSPLHF	TGTGCCAGCAGCTTAGAGGCAGGGGTGAATTCACCCCTCCACTTT
TRBD1	many	TRBV12-3/TRBV12-4	TRBJ2-7	CASGQASYEQYF	TGTGCCAGCGGACAGGCGTCCTACGAGCAGTACTTC
TRBD1	few	TRBV4-1	TRBJ1-5	CASSQTGGNQPQHF	TGCGCCAGCAGCCAGACAGGGGGCAATCAGCCCCAGCATTTT
.	.	TRBV25-1	TRBJ2-5	CASSESTGFFEEAQYF	TGTGCCAGCAGTGAATCTACAGGGTTTTTCGAAGAGGCCCAGTACTTC
.	.	TRBV7-6	TRBJ2-3	CASSLGAVGAEDTQYF	TGTGCCAGCAGCTTAGGGGCGGTTGGGGCGGAAGATACGCAGTATTTT
.	once	TRBV21-1	TRBJ2-5	CASSQGWGPRSKETQYF	TGTGCCAGCAGCCAAGGGTGGGGGCCACGATCCAAAGAGACCCAGTACTTC
TRBD2	.	TRBV5-1	TRBJ2-3	CANSPAGGPTDTQYF	TGCGCCAACAGCCCAGCGGGAGGGCCCACAGATACGCAGTATTTT
.	.	TRBV5-6	TRBJ2-1	CASSSGLGQFF	TGTGCCAGCAGCTCCGGATTGGGGCAGTTCTTC
.	.	TRBV27	TRBJ1-4	CASSPGRTNEKLFF	TGTGCCAGCTCACCCGGACGGACTAATGAAAAACTGTTTTTT
TRBD2	few	TRBV10-3	TRBJ2-5	CAISGDIAGEETQYF	TGTGCCATCAGTGGGGATATAGCGGGAGAAGAGACCCAGTACTTC
.	few	TRBV6-5	TRBJ2-7	CASSYFGQPKEQYF	TGTGCCAGCAGTTACTTTGGACAGCCTAAGGAGCAGTACTTC
.	.	TRBV27	TRBJ2-7	CASSLMSGRDYEQYF	TGTGCCAGCAGTTTAATGTCCGGGAGAGACTACGAGCAGTACTTC
.	.	TRBV27	TRBJ2-7	CASSLIGTYEQYF	TGTGCCAGCAGTTTGATCGGGACCTACGAGCAGTACTTC
.	.	TRBV28	TRBJ2-4	CASASRGIQYF	TGTGCCAGTGCTTCCCGGGGTATTCAGTACTTC
.	few	TRBV20-1	TRBJ2-7	CSAVQNRNVDEQYF	TGCAGTGCCGTCCAAAACAGAAATGTCGACGAGCAGTACTTC
.	once	TRBV6-5	TRBJ2-2	CASSVRAPTGELFF	TGTGCCAGTTCGGTTCGAGCTCCCACCGGGGAGCTGTTTTTT
TRBD1	few	TRBV27	TRBJ1-2	CASTPLGDRDNYGYTF	TGTGCCAGCACCCCCCTTGGGGACAGAGACAACTATGGCTACACCTTC
.	few	TRBV20-1	TRBJ1-5	CSARIGGMANQPQHF	TGCAGTGCTAGAATTGGGGGGATGGCCAATCAGCCCCAGCATTTT
.	.	TRBV5-1	TRBJ1-1	CASSVKMNTEAFF	TGCGCCAGCAGCGTAAAGATGAACACTGAAGCTTTCTTT
.	.	TRBV20-1	TRBJ2-3	CSASSGTGVIDTQYF	TGCAGTGCTTCCTCCGGGACGGGGGTCATAGATACGCAGTATTTT
.	.	TRBV3-1	TRBJ2-5	CATSGVWAQETQYF	TGTGCCACCTCGGGAGTATGGGCGCAAGAGACCCAGTACTTC
TRBD1	.	TRBV7-2	TRBJ2-3	CASSLARTGGTDTQYF	TGTGCCAGCAGCTTAGCCCGGACAGGGGGCACAGATACGCAGTATTTT
.	.	TRBV28	TRBJ2-3	CASSFEAGGALDTQYF	TGTGCCAGCAGTTTCGAGGCAGGAGGAGCTTTAGATACGCAGTATTTT
TRBD1	.	TRBV6-1	TRBJ1-4	CASSGQGVNEKLFF	TGTGCCAGCAGTGGACAGGGTGTAAATGAAAAACTGTTTTTT
.	.	TRBV6-1	TRBJ1-4	CASSGDGANEKLFF	TGTGCCAGCAGTGGAGACGGGGCTAATGAAAAACTGTTTTTT
.	.	TRBV11-3	TRBJ2-1	CASSRGPSEQFF	TGTGCCAGCAGCCGGGGCCCATCTGAGCAGTTCTTC
.	.	TRBV10-1	TRBJ1-1	CASSTGEGDTEAFF	TGCGCCAGCAGCACGGGGGAAGGAGACACTGAAGCTTTCTTT
.	.	TRBV2	TRBJ2-6	CASSKSSSGANVLTF	TGTGCCAGCAGTAAAAGTAGCTCTGGGGCCAACGTCCTGACTTTC
TRBD1	many	TRBV20-1	TRBJ2-7	CSASLIGQGVAEQYF	TGCAGTGCCTCACTCATCGGACAGGGGGTCGCCGAGCAGTACTTC
.	.	TRBV12-3/TRBV12-4	TRBJ2-2	CASRPLLGVNRADTGELFF	TGTGCCAGCAGACCCTTACTAGGCGTAAATAGAGCTGACACCGGGGAGCTGTTTTTT
.	.	TRBV28	TRBJ2-7	CASSGSDREGEQYF	TGTGCCAGCAGTGGGTCGGACAGGGAGGGCGAGCAGTACTTC
.	.	TRBV11-2	TRBJ2-1	CASSLVYRGSPGGYYNEQFF	TGTGCCAGCAGCTTAGTCTATCGAGGGAGTCCTGGGGGGTACTACAATGAGCAGTTCTTC
.	few	TRBV9	TRBJ1-1	CASSLSARGGRHTEAFF	TGTGCCAGCAGCCTCTCCGCACGGGGCGGGCGACACACTGAAGCTTTCTTT